These 19 T cell receptor beta chains originate from one sample sequenced in a study of blood T cell repertoires in COVID-19. Profiling relied on immunoSEQ multiplex PCR, and the TCRdb table lists in-frame clones only, not all of them. The table includes about 11,000 clones, around nine tenths detected once. Sequencing used peripheral blood. All receptors derive from a human donor in a cohort sampled during active COVID-19.

The chain carries TRBV5-1 and TRBJ1-3; unclear D gene. The CDR3 loop spans 14 amino acids. The V and J ends lost 0 bases and 0 bases respectively, with 4 bases between them. Germline V gene lookup returns CDR1 SGHRS and CDR2 YFSETQ. The CDR3 region has the DNA TGCGCCAGCAGCTTGGAACTCTCTGGAAACACCATATATTTT. Residues: CASSLELSGNTIYF. Complete variable domain (other parts from reference TRBV5-1 and TRBJ1-3): KAGVTQTPRYLIKTRGQQVTLSCSPISGHRSVSWYQQTPGQGLQFLFEYFSETQRNKGNFPGRFSGRQFSNSRSEMNVSTLELGDSALYLCASSLELSGNTIYFGEGSWLTVV.

This clone has a single count. CDR3 bases: TGTGCCAGCAGCAGACTAGCGGGAGAGTACAATGAGCAGTTCTTC. Amino acid sequence: CASSRLAGEYNEQFF. The chain recombines TRBV5-6 with TRBJ2-1; 12 bases are shared with TRBD2. Trimming took 4 bases from V and 4 from J; bases not matched to a gene: 3. The CDR3 is 15 amino acids. Germline V lookup: CDR1 SGHDT, CDR2 YYEEEE.

The chain is built from TRBV2 and TRBJ2-7; 8 nucleotides line up with TRBD1. The CDR3 runs to 12 residues. CDR1 is SNHLY and CDR2 is FYNNEI in the germline V gene. V lost 11 bases, J lost 6 bases, and 9 bases stayed unmatched. CDR3 protein: CASTGEVSEQYF. CDR3 in DNA: TGTGCCTCGACAGGGGAGGTCTCCGAGCAGTACTTC. Using reference TRBV2 and TRBJ2-7 for the parts outside the CDR3, the full variable domain is EPEVTQTPSHQVTQMGQEVILRCVPISNHLYFYWYRQILGQKVEFLVSFYNNEISEKSEIFDDQFSVERPDGSNFTLKIRSTKLEDSAMYFCASTGEVSEQYFGPGTRLTVT.

The rearrangement uses TRBV14 and TRBJ2-1; 7 nucleotides align to TRBD1. The ends lost 6 bases at V and 8 bases at J; junction bases unmatched: 7. The CDR3 sequence is 13 residues long. CDR1 and CDR2 from the germline V gene are SGHDN and FVKESK. In nucleotides, the CDR3 is TGTGCCAGCAGGCCCACTACAGGGGATGAGCAGTTCTTC. Translating it yields CASRPTTGDEQFF.

V and J are TRBV3-1 (or the pseudogene TRBV3-2) and TRBJ2-1, with D maybe TRBD2 (5 bases). Germline V lookup: CDR1 LGHDT, CDR2 YNNKEL (reference sequence). CDR3 length: 17 amino acids. V was cut by 1 base and J by 3 bases, with 16 bases left in between. The CDR3 DNA reads as TGTGCCAGCAGCCAAGGTTGGAACGAACGGGGCTACAATGAGCAGTTCTTC. Protein: CASSQGWNERGYNEQFF.

The chain couples TRBV18 to TRBJ2-7, with TRBD1 matching over 9 bases. There are 15 residues in the CDR3. Germline values: CDR1 KGHSH, CDR2 LQKENI. Trimming at V came to 6 bases and at J to 1 base, leaving 7 bases not matched to a gene. The CDR3 reads CASSRPGTGSYEQYF. CDR3 coding DNA: TGTGCCAGCTCCCGACCCGGGACAGGGTCCTACGAGCAGTACTTC.

The rearrangement links TRBV7-2 to TRBJ2-3; 14 bases match TRBD2. Trimming removed 10 bases from V and 0 bases from J; junction bases left unmatched: 15. Germline lookup yields CDR1 SGHTA and CDR2 FQGNSA. There are 19 residues in the CDR3. The CDR3 spells CAKRPGTSGRKTSTDTQYF. CDR3 nucleotide sequence: TGTGCCAAAAGACCCGGGACTAGCGGGAGAAAAACCAGCACAGATACGCAGTATTTT.

The CDR3 nucleotides read TGTGCCAGCAGTTTAGATAGGACAAACACTGAAGCTTTCTTT. Its translation is CASSLDRTNTEAFF. The chain joins TRBV27 to TRBJ1-1, with D possibly matching TRBD1 (5 bases). The CDR3 is made up of 14 amino acids. The V gene lost 2 bases and the J gene lost 2 bases, with 9 bases spanning the gap. Looked up from germline, CDR1 is MNHEY and CDR2 is SMNVEV (reference sequence).

The chain uses TRBV27 and TRBJ2-4, with 8 nucleotides matching TRBD1. Germline lookup yields CDR1 MNHEY and CDR2 SMNVEV (reference sequence). After removal of 4 bases from V and 2 bases from J, the junction contained 7 bases not matched to a gene. The CDR3 runs 16 residues. The CDR3 bases are TGTGCCAGCAGTTCGACCCCAGGGGGCACCAAAAACATTCAGTACTTC. Protein product: CASSSTPGGTKNIQYF.

The chain recombines TRBV4-1 with TRBJ2-1; 9 nucleotides agree with TRBD1. CDR1 is MGHRA and CDR2 is YSYEKL in the germline V gene. J was trimmed by 4 bases and V by 0 bases; bases with no gene match: 4. The CDR3 consists of 16 residues. The CDR3 spells CASSQDRGTGYNEQFF. CDR3 coding DNA: TGCGCCAGCAGCCAAGACCGAGGGACAGGGTACAATGAGCAGTTCTTC.

The chain carries TRBV12-3 or TRBV12-4 and TRBJ2-7; unclear D gene. This CDR3 comprises 13 residues. With 3 bases removed from V and 10 bases from J, the gap between germline ends came to 16 bases. CDR3: CASSFLHSQNQYF. The CDR3 DNA follows: TGTGCCAGCAGTTTTCTCCACTCCCAAAACCAGTACTTC.

This clone was detected only a few times. The chain has TRBV7-2 and TRBJ1-4; D is unresolved. Germline V lookup: CDR1 SGHTA, CDR2 FQGNSA. The CDR3 has 13 residues. Between the trimmed V and J ends, which lost 7 bases and 5 bases, there was a span of 11 bases. The CDR3 here is CASNRAGNEKLFF. CDR3 in DNA: TGTGCCAGCAATAGGGCGGGAAATGAAAAACTGTTTTTT. Together with reference TRBV7-2 and TRBJ1-4, the CDR3 gives the full variable domain: GAGVSQSPSNKVTEKGKDVELRCDPISGHTALYWYRQSLGQGLEFLIYFQGNSAPDKSGLPSDRFSAERTGGSVSTLTIQRTQQEDSAVYLCASNRAGNEKLFFGSGTQLSVL.

This chain connects TRBV28 to TRBJ2-5, with a weak D call TRBD2 (6 bases). With 6 bases removed from V and 5 bases from J, the gap between germline ends came to 13 bases. Per the germline V gene, CDR1 is MDHEN and CDR2 is SYDVKM. This CDR3 has 13 amino acids. The CDR3, as DNA: TGTGCCAGCAGCCAGGTGGCGGGGGAGACCCAGTACTTC. Translating gives CASSQVAGETQYF.

CDR3 residues: CASSPSASTDTQYF. The DNA for the CDR3 is TGTGCCAGCAGCCCTAGCGCTAGCACAGATACGCAGTATTTT. V and J are TRBV6-4 and TRBJ2-3, with a tentative D call TRBD2 (6 bases). The CDR3 totals 14 residues. The ends were cut back, 6 bases at V and 0 bases at J, with 10 bases in the middle. The germline V gene encodes CDR1 MRHNA and CDR2 SNTAGT.

The chain is built from TRBV7-2 and TRBJ2-1; D is undetermined. Germline V gives CDR1 SGHTA, CDR2 FQGNSA. This CDR3 region has 15 residues. Trimming removed 1 base at V and 6 bases at J, with 13 bases between. The CDR3 nucleotides read TGTGCCAGCAGCTTAGGGCCTAACGGAGTCAATGAGCAGTTCTTC. Its protein is CASSLGPNGVNEQFF.

The chain combines TRBV5-5 with TRBJ1-5; D gene uncertain. V was trimmed by 1 base and J by 3 bases, leaving 11 bases between them. Germline V gives CDR1 SGHKS, CDR2 YYEKEE (reference sequence). The CDR3 is 15 amino acids. In nucleotides, the CDR3 is TGTGCCAGCAGCTTGAACGGGGAGAACAATCAGCCCCAGCATTTT. It is translated as CASSLNGENNQPQHF.

V gene TRBV24-1 combines with J gene TRBJ2-2; D call uncertain. This CDR3 comprises 12 residues. Germline V gene lookup returns CDR1 KGHDR and CDR2 SFDVKD. Trimming stripped 5 bases from V and 6 bases from J, with 6 bases between. The CDR3 reads CATSAEAGELFF. Here the CDR3 DNA reads TGTGCCACCAGTGCCGAGGCCGGGGAGCTGTTTTTT.

The chain uses TRBV9 and TRBJ2-7, with TRBD1 identical over 8 bases. The trim removed 3 bases at V and 2 bases at J, leaving 4 bases unmatched. This CDR3 spans 14 amino acids. Germline CDR1 reads SGDLS; CDR2 reads YYNGEE. The CDR3 DNA sequence: TGTGCCAGCAGCGCGGACAGGGCTCCCTACGAGCAGTACTTC. Protein product: CASSADRAPYEQYF.

The J gene is TRBJ1-2, the V gene TRBV5-1; TRBD1 agrees at 9 bases. The V gene's germline CDR1 is SGHRS and CDR2 YFSETQ. The CDR3 has 16 residues. Trimming cost V 4 bases and J 6 bases; bases outside gene matches: 13. CDR3 region: CASSTLGQGAGNGYTF. For the CDR3, the DNA is TGCGCCAGCAGCACCCTGGGACAGGGTGCTGGGAATGGCTACACCTTC.